These T cell receptor beta chains were read from a single sample in a study of cytomegalovirus exposure and HLA in healthy donors. TCRdb's table, derived via immunoSEQ multiplex PCR, lists solely in-frame clones and lacks some. The sample shows about 59,000 clones, roughly 84% of them seen only once. The sequenced sample was PBMCs. Receptors were obtained from a human donor in good health. The conserved cysteine and the conserved F or W are not part of the CDR3 here. D genes are given only for firm matches.

V	D	J	CDR3
TRBV9	TRBD2	TRBJ2-2	ASRTSRSTGELF
TRBV6-5	NA	TRBJ2-5	ASSYSRSDPQTQY
TRBV7-9	NA	TRBJ1-2	ASSPNRSGNNYGYT
TRBV6-1	NA	TRBJ1-4	ASSEVWGQEKLF
TRBV28	NA	TRBJ2-4	ASSLSQNIQY
TRBV7-8	TRBD2	TRBJ2-7	ASSPRLAGFSSYEQY
TRBV7-2	NA	TRBJ2-5	ASSPLQETQY
TRBV18	NA	TRBJ2-7	ASSPNRQSYEQY
TRBV5-6	TRBD1	TRBJ2-6	ASSPGQGASGANVLT
TRBV11-2	NA	TRBJ1-4	ASSLYGQVREKLF
TRBV5-1	TRBD1	TRBJ2-1	ASSSQGAGNEQF
TRBV5-1	TRBD2	TRBJ2-1	ASSSIAGVSNEQF
TRBV6-1	TRBD2	TRBJ2-2	AIKIRTSGAGELF
TRBV5-4	NA	TRBJ2-3	ASSPTIFGGAKRDTQY
TRBV27	TRBD2	TRBJ2-3	ASSLSPLENILAVSTDTQY
TRBV28	TRBD1	TRBJ1-2	ASIGRQGEGYGYT